The rows below give T cell receptor beta chains drawn from one sample of a study of blood T cell repertoires in COVID-19. Assay used: immunoSEQ multiplex PCR; TCRdb lists only in-frame clones, some missing. The sample consists of roughly 140,000 clones, about four fifths of them appearing once. Sequenced material: peripheral blood. The receptor set was obtained from a man aged 60-69 years with acute or convalescent COVID-19. Both conserved end residues are part of each CDR3. The D gene is left open where the match is weak. Size is stated for part of the rows, as once, few or many counts, or as a class when the clone is expanded.

d_call,j_call,clone_size,v_call,cdr3_nt,cdr3_aa
-,TRBJ2-7,-,TRBV20-1,TGCAGTGCCGTAGCCTCCTACGAGCAGTACTTC,CSAVASYEQYF
TRBD1,TRBJ2-7,-,TRBV7-2,TGTGCCAGCAGCACCGGGACAGGGGTCTACGAGCAGTACTTC,CASSTGTGVYEQYF
-,TRBJ2-7,-,TRBV5-1,TGCGCCAGCAGCCGGGGTTCTCGTGGACAGACTATCGCCACCCCCTACGAGCAGTACTTC,CASSRGSRGQTIATPYEQYF
-,TRBJ2-1,-,TRBV11-2,TGTGCCAGCACCCAAGGGAGTTACAATGAGCAGTTCTTC,CASTQGSYNEQFF
-,TRBJ1-2,-,TRBV19,TGTGCCAGTACCGAACCGGGCCAGGGTAACTATGGCTACACCTTC,CASTEPGQGNYGYTF
TRBD1,TRBJ2-6,-,TRBV30,TGTGCCTGGTTCAGGGGGTCGGGGGCCAACGTCCTGACTTTC,CAWFRGSGANVLTF
-,TRBJ2-1,-,TRBV7-2,TGTGCCAGCAGGCGTCAGGAGGGAGCCCTCAGAGAGCAGTTCTTC,CASRRQEGALREQFF
-,TRBJ1-3,-,TRBV21-1,TGTGCCAGCAGCACCCGACAGGGGTCAGGAAACACCATATATTTT,CASSTRQGSGNTIYF
-,TRBJ1-1,-,TRBV7-2,TGTGCCAGCAGCTTAAGGAGAAACACTGAAGCTTTCTTT,CASSLRRNTEAFF
TRBD2,TRBJ2-5,-,TRBV5-4,TGTGCCAGCAGCTCGGTAAAGGGACTACCTCAAGAGACCCAGTACTTC,CASSSVKGLPQETQYF
-,TRBJ1-3,-,TRBV21-1,TGTGCCAGCAGCAAAGCGCCAGGGTCCTCTGGAAACACCATATATTTT,CASSKAPGSSGNTIYF
-,TRBJ2-7,-,TRBV5-1,TGCGCCAGCAGCTCTCGGGCGTCCTCTTCGGGGGAGCAGTACTTC,CASSSRASSSGEQYF
TRBD1,TRBJ1-4,-,TRBV18,TGTGCCAGCTCACCAAACAGGGGGCGGAATTCGGAAAAACTGTTTTTT,CASSPNRGRNSEKLFF
-,TRBJ2-7,few,TRBV19,TGTGCCAGTGCAGGTCTGGGTTCGATAACCGAGCAGTACTTC,CASAGLGSITEQYF
-,TRBJ2-1,-,TRBV5-8,TGTGCCAGCAGCCCGTGGGGGGTCATCGGCAATGAGCAGTTCTTC,CASSPWGVIGNEQFF
TRBD2,TRBJ2-1,-,TRBV19,TGTGCCAGTAGTGTGCCTGGGACTAGCGGGACCAATGAGCAGTTCTTC,CASSVPGTSGTNEQFF
-,TRBJ1-6,-,TRBV6-1,TGTGCCAACAGTGAAGGGCCCACATACGGGGTACCCCTCCACTTT,CANSEGPTYGVPLHF
-,TRBJ2-5,-,TRBV6-5,TGTGCCAGCAGGACCCAGGTCCAAGAGACCCAGTACTTC,CASRTQVQETQYF
TRBD1,TRBJ1-2,-,TRBV28,TGTGCCAGCAGTTTAGACAGGGCCCTCTATGGCTACACCTTC,CASSLDRALYGYTF
TRBD1,TRBJ2-7,-,TRBV9,TGTGCCAGCGGGACAGGGGAAGCCGAGCAGTACTTC,CASGTGEAEQYF
-,TRBJ1-4,-,TRBV5-4,TGTGCCAGCAGCTTGTCCAGGGCAACTAATGAAAAACTGTTTTTT,CASSLSRATNEKLFF
TRBD1,TRBJ2-7,-,TRBV6-6,TGTGCCAGCATCCCCGCCAGGGGGCTCTCCTACGAGCAGTACTTC,CASIPARGLSYEQYF
TRBD1,TRBJ1-2,once,TRBV6-5,TGTGCCAGCAGCGAGCCGACAGGGACAAGAGGCTACACCTTC,CASSEPTGTRGYTF
TRBD1,TRBJ2-3,-,TRBV29-1,TGCAGCGCCTCAACCGGGACAGCGAGAGATACGCAGTATTTT,CSASTGTARDTQYF
TRBD1,TRBJ1-1,-,TRBV11-2,TGTGCCAGCAGCTCCTACAGGGGGTTCACTGAAGCTTTCTTT,CASSSYRGFTEAFF
TRBD2,TRBJ2-3,-,TRBV20-1,TGCAGTGCTAGTCCCCTGGGGACTAGCGCTTTCGGCGGTGCAGATACGCAGTATTTT,CSASPLGTSAFGGADTQYF
-,TRBJ2-7,-,TRBV7-8,TGTGCCAGCAGCCTCATCTCCTACGAGCAGTACTTC,CASSLISYEQYF
TRBD2,TRBJ2-1,-,TRBV14,TGTGCCAGCAGGGGACTAGCGGGGGAAGTGATCTTC,CASRGLAGEVIF
TRBD2,TRBJ2-7,-,TRBV4-2,TGTGCCAGCAGCCAAGTAACTAGCGGGGACTCCTACGAGCAGTACTTC,CASSQVTSGDSYEQYF
TRBD2,TRBJ2-3,-,TRBV6-5,TGTGCCAGCAGCCCCAATAGCGGGGGGCAGTATTTT,CASSPNSGGQYF
-,TRBJ2-7,-,TRBV14,TGTGCCAGCAGCGCCTCCAGGGGCTACGAGCAGTACTTC,CASSASRGYEQYF
-,TRBJ2-1,-,TRBV7-2,TGTGCCAGCAGCTTAGTACGTGGGCCATACAATGAGCAGTTCTTC,CASSLVRGPYNEQFF
-,TRBJ1-6,-,TRBV6-2/TRBV6-3,TGTGCCAGCAGTTACTCGAACAGAATTAATTCACCCCTCCACTTT,CASSYSNRINSPLHF
-,TRBJ2-7,-,TRBV10-3,TGTGCCATCAGTCTACAGGGAAACTCCTACGAGCAGTACTTC,CAISLQGNSYEQYF